A selection of T cell receptor beta chains follows, all from one sample in a study of T cells in Graves' hyperthyroidism and ophthalmopathy. TCRdb fed the multiplex PCR reads into MiXCR, producing one record per CDR3 protein. The table shows hundreds of thousands of distinct CDR3 sequences, with approximately 20% occurring only once. The material sequenced was blood. The receptors were gathered from a man in his forties with Graves' ophthalmopathy. Each CDR3 is given with its conserved first and last residue. The D gene is left open where the match is weak. Expanded clones get a size class; other rows say once, few or many, or leave the size out.

j_gene,v_gene,abundance,d_gene,len,CDR3nt,CDR3aa
TRBJ2-2,TRBV25-1,.,TRBD2,17,TGTGCCAGCAGGGAGGGGGGACTAGCGGGGAACACCGGGGAGCTGTTTTTT,CASREGGLAGNTGELFF
TRBJ1-2,TRBV15,.,TRBD1,13,TGTGCCACCACCGCAGGGGGCGGGTATGGCTACACCTTC,CATTAGGGYGYTF
TRBJ2-3,TRBV11-3,many,TRBD1,15,TGTGCCAGCAGCCGACGACAGGGACGCACAGATACGCAGTATTTT,CASSRRQGRTDTQYF
TRBJ1-2,TRBV5-1,many,.,16,TGCGCCAGCAGCCTTACTTGGGGGTCCACTAACTATGGCTACACCTTC,CASSLTWGSTNYGYTF
TRBJ1-6,TRBV7-9,many,TRBD1,16,TGTGCCAGCAGCTCCCGGACAGGGGAGAATAATTCACCCCTCCACTTT,CASSSRTGENNSPLHF
TRBJ2-3,TRBV10-3,few,.,12,TGTGCCATCAGACAGGTCACAGATACGCAGTATTTT,CAIRQVTDTQYF
TRBJ2-7,TRBV6-2/TRBV6-3,many,TRBD1,15,TGTGCCAGCAGGGGGACCGGGACAGGCTCCTACGAGCAGTACTTC,CASRGTGTGSYEQYF
TRBJ2-5,TRBV18,once,.,11,TGTGCCAGCTCGAGGGACGAGACCCAGTACTTC,CASSRDETQYF
TRBJ2-3,TRBV7-3,many,.,13,TGTGCCAGCAGCTTAGGCGACAAGGATACGCAGTATTTT,CASSLGDKDTQYF
TRBJ2-1,TRBV20-1,many,.,14,TGCAGTGCTAGGAGTCCCCGCCCTCCCAATGAGCAGTTCTTC,CSARSPRPPNEQFF
TRBJ2-3,TRBV10-2,few,TRBD2,17,TGCGCCAGCAGTGAGTCGAGAAGAGCGGGGGGAGGAGATACGCAGTATTTT,CASSESRRAGGGDTQYF
TRBJ2-1,TRBV5-1,.,.,17,TGCGCCAGCAGCAAAAACCCACAGGCTAGCTCCTACAATGAGCAGTTCTTC,CASSKNPQASSYNEQFF
TRBJ2-2,TRBV7-2,many,.,14,TGTGCCAGCAGCTTAGCGTACTTCACCGGGGAGCTGTTTTTT,CASSLAYFTGELFF
TRBJ2-1,TRBV7-3,few,.,13,TGTGCCAGCAGCTTAACGGGGCTCGATGAGCAGTTCTTC,CASSLTGLDEQFF
TRBJ1-1,TRBV12-3/TRBV12-4,many,TRBD1,18,TGTGCCAGCAGTTTCCCGGACAGGGAATTTGACATGAACACTGAAGCTTTCTTT,CASSFPDREFDMNTEAFF
TRBJ1-1,TRBV5-1,.,.,14,TGCGCCAGCAGCGGGAGTGGTCCGTACACTGAAGCTTTCTTT,CASSGSGPYTEAFF